These 3 T cell receptor beta chains share one sample of origin, sequenced in a study of cytomegalovirus exposure and HLA in healthy donors. Researchers ran the PCR with 60 Vbeta and 13 Jbeta primers. Libraries were prepared by immunoSEQ multiplex PCR; TCRdb keeps only in-frame clonotypes and omits some of them. Of over 100,000 clones in the sample, approximately 80% were seen once. The sample was PBMCs. The receptors here all came from a male donor in good health and CMV-seropositive.

The chain has TRBV19 and TRBJ1-5; TRBD1 matches at 7 bases. V lost 4 bases, J lost 0 bases, and 6 bases stayed unmatched. This CDR3 contains 16 residues. The germline gives CDR1 LNHDA, CDR2 SQIVND (reference sequence). This chain's CDR3 is CASSRRTGFSNQPQHF. CDR3 nucleotides: TGTGCCAGTAGTAGAAGGACAGGATTTAGCAATCAGCCCCAGCATTTT.

This chain uses TRBV28 with TRBJ2-2, with 7 bases aligning to TRBD1. Unmatched junction bases numbered 9, after V lost 6 bases and J lost 5 bases. Germline-derived CDR1 and CDR2 are MDHEN and SYDVKM. The CDR3 spans 15 residues. The CDR3: CASSLGGIETGELFF. The DNA of the CDR3 is TGTGCCAGCAGCCTAGGGGGCATTGAGACCGGGGAGCTGTTTTTT.

This clone was seen a single time. An end of the junction does not agree with germline; a read error may underlie this. In nucleotides, the CDR3 is TGTTCCAGCAGCTTAGCGCGGGCTAGCGGGAGGAGAAATGAGCAGTTCTTC. This gives the protein CSSSLARASGRRNEQFF. The chain joins TRBV7-9 to TRBJ2-1; 11 bases map to TRBD2. The CDR3 sequence is 17 residues long. Per the germline V gene, CDR1 is SEHNR and CDR2 is FQNEAQ (reference sequence).